This T cell receptor beta chain stems from a study of shared clonotypes between healthy human individuals. Libraries were prepared by immunoSEQ multiplex PCR; TCRdb keeps only in-frame clonotypes and omits some of them. This sample carries around 1.9 million clones, about 93% of them seen once, and the ten largest clones take more than 1.5%. This clone was seen just once. Naive CD8 cells lacked CD45RO and underwent positive selection for CCR7, leaving out terminally differentiated effector memory CD45RA+ cells. Germline values: CDR1 SGHTA, CDR2 FQGTGA. Trimming stripped 4 bases from V and 7 bases from J, with 17 bases between. The CDR3 is 15 amino acids.

The source of this sequence is a man between 18 and 29 years old in good health. Some clones in this sample may be carry-over from other donors' samples. The chain carries TRBV7-3 and TRBJ2-1; D gene uncertain. Input material: naive CD8+ T cells from PBMCs. Written as DNA, the CDR3 is TGTGCCAGCAGCTCCGGCTCCATCCGAGGTAATGAGCAGTTCTTC. It encodes CASSSGSIRGNEQFF.